Listed here is a single T cell receptor (beta chain). The data were taken from a study of blood T cell repertoires in COVID-19. On the study more broadly: Specimens from acute and convalescent COVID-19 originated in the United States, Italy and Spain. PBMCs, B-cell-depleted T cells, or T cells were the source of the cDNA or gDNA that made up the material.

In the authors' workflow: Reference gene primer amplification gave estimated nucleated cell counts. Method: immunoSEQ multiplex PCR; TCRdb's copy keeps in-frame clones and lacks some. The V and J calls and clone size come from that table; D and trimming were worked out from the DNA. The sample includes 250,000 to 300,000 clones, more than 85% seen only once; the top ten take approximately 4%. V was trimmed by 5 bases and J by 1 base, leaving 9 bases between them. The germline CDR1 and CDR2 sequences are MGHDK and SYGVNS. The CDR3 is 14 residues long. This TCR derives from a man between 18 and 29 years old with active or convalescent COVID-19. V is TRBV25-1 and J is TRBJ2-1; possible D gene TRBD2, 5 bases. Material for sequencing was peripheral blood. CDR3 sequence: CASSREGSYNEQFF. CDR3 nucleotides: TGTGCCAGCAGTCGGGAAGGATCCTACAATGAGCAGTTCTTC. Using reference TRBV25-1 and TRBJ2-1 for the parts outside the CDR3, the full variable domain is EADIYQTPRYLVIGTGKKITLECSQTMGHDKMYWYQQDPGMELHLIHYSYGVNSTEKGDLSSESTVSRIRTEHFPLTLESARPSHTSQYLCASSREGSYNEQFFGPGTRLTVL.